A single sample gave rise to the 13 T cell receptor beta chains below, sequenced in a study of STAT5B mutations in CD4+ large granular lymphocyte leukemia. The table came from immunoSEQ multiplex PCR; TCRdb's copy has only in-frame clones and leaves some out. The sample holds fewer than 50,000 clones; about 80% are singletons and the top ten take 0.35% to 0.4%. The sequencing sample was made of CD4+ T cells from blood buffy coats. Receptors originate from a human donor in good health.

V gene TRBV30 combines with J gene TRBJ1-2; maybe TRBD1 (5 bases). This CDR3 comprises 14 residues. Deletions cut 5 bases from V and 7 bases from J, with 20 bases between. CDR1 and CDR2 (germline): GTSNPN, SVGIG (reference sequence). The CDR3, as DNA: TGTGCCTGGCGGGCTTCGGTCTTAAGGGGTGGCTACACCTTC. It is translated as CAWRASVLRGGYTF.

The rearrangement uses TRBV29-1 and TRBJ2-3, with TRBD2 matching over 8 bases. CDR3 length equals 15 residues. Germline V CDR1 and CDR2: SQVTM, ANQGSEA. V was clipped by 0 bases and J by 4 bases; unmatched bases: 6. CDR3 sequence: CSVEDLQREPDTQYF. DNA of the CDR3: TGCAGCGTTGAAGATCTTCAGCGGGAGCCAGATACGCAGTATTTT.

This chain links TRBV6-5 with TRBJ1-1; D ambiguous. Germline CDR1 is MNHEY and CDR2 is SVGAGI. The CDR3 runs 13 residues. The V end was cut by 5 bases, the J end by 1 base, with 8 bases between. DNA of the CDR3: TGTGCCAGCAGTAGTGGCAGGAACACTGAAGCTTTCTTT. Protein product: CASSSGRNTEAFF.

V gene TRBV19 combines with J gene TRBJ2-3, with D perhaps TRBD1 (6 bases). This CDR3 comprises 14 residues. V lost 7 bases and J lost 5, with 16 bases in between. CDR1 and CDR2 from the germline V gene are LNHDA and SQIVND (reference sequence). In DNA, the CDR3 is TGTGCCAGTACCAATCGGGTAGGGGGAGATACGCAGTATTTT. Its translation: CASTNRVGGDTQYF.

The chain couples TRBV6-5 to TRBJ1-1; no clear D. Trimming cost V 5 bases and J 0 bases, with 13 bases left between them. The CDR3 is 15 amino acids. Per the germline V gene, CDR1 is MNHEY and CDR2 is SVGAGI. The CDR3 sequence is CASSRGGSLNTEAFF. In nucleotides, the CDR3 is TGTGCCAGCAGTCGGGGAGGCAGCTTGAACACTGAAGCTTTCTTT.

J is TRBJ1-2 and V is TRBV5-4; 10 positions match TRBD1. Per the germline V gene, CDR1 is SGHNT and CDR2 is YYREEE (reference sequence). V lost 3 bases and J lost 2; bases outside the gene matches: 4. The CDR3 length is 15 residues. The CDR3 reads CASSSGQGRNYGYTF. CDR3 DNA: TGTGCCAGCAGCTCGGGACAGGGGAGGAACTATGGCTACACCTTC. Full variable domain (missing parts from reference TRBV5-4 and TRBJ1-2): ETGVTQSPTHLIKTRGQQVTLRCSSQSGHNTVSWYQQALGQGPQFIFQYYREEENGRGNFPPRFSGLQFPNYSSELNVNALELDDSALYLCASSSGQGRNYGYTFGSGTRLTVV.

The genes are TRBV9 and TRBJ1-1, with TRBD1 as a possible D gene (5 bases). CDR3 size: 17 residues. V gave up 4 bases and J gave up 1 base, with 20 bases separating them. Per germline, CDR1 SGDLS and CDR2 YYNGEE. The CDR3 DNA sequence: TGTGCCAGCAGCAAACGGGACTATCGATTTGGGAACACTGAAGCTTTCTTT. This translates into CASSKRDYRFGNTEAFF.

The chain links TRBV4-1 to TRBJ2-4; no clear D. Trimming cost V 1 base and J 6 bases, with 16 bases left between them. This CDR3 spans 16 amino acids. CDR1 is MGHRA and CDR2 is YSYEKL in the germline V gene. The CDR3 DNA reads as TGCGCCAGCAGCCAAGTTGGATTTATGGGCCCAAACATTCAGTACTTC. Residues: CASSQVGFMGPNIQYF.

This chain joins TRBV28 and TRBJ1-1, with D perhaps matching TRBD1 (5 bases). CDR1 and CDR2 (germline): MDHEN, SYDVKM. The CDR3 sequence is 13 residues long. The V gene lost 6 bases and the J gene lost 4 bases, with 12 bases spanning the gap. This chain's CDR3 is CASRGGFVTEAFF. Written as DNA, the CDR3 is TGTGCCAGCAGGGGGGGGTTTGTCACTGAAGCTTTCTTT.

The chain combines TRBV11-3 with TRBJ2-1, with 10 bases fitting TRBD2. V lost 5 bases and J lost 7; bases outside the gene matches: 8. CDR3 size: 15 residues. CDR1 is SGHNT, CDR2 YENEEA, per germline. The CDR3 DNA is TGTGCCAGCAGCCCGACGTGGACTAGCGGTAATGAGCAGTTCTTC. Its protein is CASSPTWTSGNEQFF.

This clone was seen only once. The chain links TRBV18 to TRBJ2-5; D is unclear. The V and J ends lost 3 bases and 5 bases respectively, with 7 bases between them. The CDR3 loop spans 12 amino acids. In germline, CDR1 is KGHSH, CDR2 LQKENI. CDR3 in amino acids: CASSPRVETQYF. The CDR3, as DNA: TGTGCCAGCTCACCTCGGGTGGAGACCCAGTACTTC.

V and J are TRBV6-1 and TRBJ2-1; 9 nucleotides match TRBD1. Germline loops: CDR1 MNHNS, CDR2 SASEGT. The V and J ends lost 5 bases and 7 bases, in that order; junction bases with no gene match: 9. The CDR3 has 15 residues. The CDR3 loop reads CASSSPGQGRNEQFF. In nucleotides, the CDR3 is TGTGCCAGCAGTTCTCCGGGACAGGGTAGAAATGAGCAGTTCTTC.

The J gene is TRBJ2-5, the V gene TRBV18; D is ambiguous. The germline V and J ends were trimmed by 1 base and 3 bases, with 9 bases remaining between them. Germline V gene data show CDR1 as KGHSH and CDR2 as LQKENI. This CDR3 is 14 amino acids long. The DNA of the CDR3 is TGTGCCAGCTCACCACTCAAAGCCGAAGAGACCCAGTACTTC. Its translation is CASSPLKAEETQYF.